Listed below are T cell receptor beta chains from one sample, sequenced in a study of blood T cells in healthy people across ages. A single record per CDR3 protein comes from TCRdb applying MiXCR to the 5' RACE reads. Here the sample spans about 560,000 distinct CDR3 sequences, roughly a quarter being singletons. This sample also belongs to another study, concerning T cells of mothers and their children.

Material for sequencing was blood. The origin of the receptors is a boy aged 2 to 10 in good health. Both conserved end residues are part of each CDR3. A D gene is named only where the DNA matches it firmly. Clone size is stated in some rows and not others, as once, few, many or a class when expanded.

clone size: .; J gene: TRBJ2-2; D gene: .; V gene: TRBV3-1; CDR3 DNA: TGTGCCAGCAGCCGGGCCGCGAACACCGGGGAGCTGTTTTTT; CDR3 protein: CASSRAANTGELFF
clone size: .; J gene: TRBJ1-3; D gene: .; V gene: TRBV20-1; CDR3 DNA: TGCAGTGCCAGTTCTTATCTGGCTGGAAACACCATATATTTT; CDR3 protein: CSASSYLAGNTIYF
clone size: .; J gene: TRBJ1-5; D gene: .; V gene: TRBV18; CDR3 DNA: TGTGCCAGCTCACGAAGAATGATAGATGAGAACCACAATCAGCCCCAGCATTTT; CDR3 protein: CASSRRMIDENHNQPQHF
clone size: many; J gene: TRBJ1-1; D gene: .; V gene: TRBV20-1; CDR3 DNA: TGCAGTGCTAGAGATGGTCTAACAGGCAAAGCTTTCTTT; CDR3 protein: CSARDGLTGKAFF
clone size: few; J gene: TRBJ2-5; D gene: .; V gene: TRBV9; CDR3 DNA: TGTGCCAGCAGCGTAGGAGGACCCCGTAGCGAGACCCAGTACTTC; CDR3 protein: CASSVGGPRSETQYF
clone size: few; J gene: TRBJ2-1; D gene: TRBD1; V gene: TRBV9; CDR3 DNA: TGTGCCAGCAGCCCCCCAATTCAACAGGGGGCCACCATCTACAATGAGCAGTTCTTC; CDR3 protein: CASSPPIQQGATIYNEQFF
clone size: .; J gene: TRBJ2-2; D gene: .; V gene: TRBV20-1; CDR3 DNA: TGCAGTGCTAGAGATTGGCTCGGGGAGCTGTTTTTT; CDR3 protein: CSARDWLGELFF
clone size: few; J gene: TRBJ2-7; D gene: TRBD1; V gene: TRBV6-2/TRBV6-3; CDR3 DNA: TGTGCCAGCATCCGGGACAGGGGATTGTACGAGCAGTACTTC; CDR3 protein: CASIRDRGLYEQYF
clone size: few; J gene: TRBJ2-3; D gene: .; V gene: TRBV7-8; CDR3 DNA: TGTGCCAGCAGCTCAGAGAGGAGGTGGGGTACCGCAGATACGCAGTATTTT; CDR3 protein: CASSSERRWGTADTQYF
clone size: few; J gene: TRBJ2-5; D gene: .; V gene: TRBV5-1; CDR3 DNA: TGCGCCAGCAGCTTGGAGGCAGGGGCGAGGCGCGAGACCCAGTACTTC; CDR3 protein: CASSLEAGARRETQYF
clone size: .; J gene: TRBJ2-2; D gene: .; V gene: TRBV12-5; CDR3 DNA: TGTGCTAGTGGTTTGGGACGGAACACCGGGGAGCTGTTTTTT; CDR3 protein: CASGLGRNTGELFF
clone size: many; J gene: TRBJ1-2; D gene: .; V gene: TRBV29-1; CDR3 DNA: TGCAGCGCCCGCAGGTCGTGGGAGGCTGAAACCAATGGCTACACCTTC; CDR3 protein: CSARRSWEAETNGYTF
clone size: .; J gene: TRBJ2-6; D gene: TRBD1; V gene: TRBV27; CDR3 DNA: TGTGCCAGCAGTTTATTTGCCCTGGACACAGGGGGCTCTGGGGCCAACGTCCTGACTTTC; CDR3 protein: CASSLFALDTGGSGANVLTF
clone size: .; J gene: TRBJ2-6; D gene: .; V gene: TRBV6-2/TRBV6-3; CDR3 DNA: TGTGCCAGCAGTGGACGCCGAGGTAATTCCGGGGCCAACGTCCTGACTTTC; CDR3 protein: CASSGRRGNSGANVLTF
clone size: few; J gene: TRBJ1-2; D gene: .; V gene: TRBV15; CDR3 DNA: TGTGCCACCAGCAGAGGACCGGCAGTTAACTATGGCTACACCTTC; CDR3 protein: CATSRGPAVNYGYTF
clone size: few; J gene: TRBJ1-2; D gene: .; V gene: TRBV27; CDR3 DNA: TGTGCCAGCAGTCAGAACAGGGACGGCTACACCTTC; CDR3 protein: CASSQNRDGYTF
clone size: .; J gene: TRBJ1-2; D gene: .; V gene: TRBV30; CDR3 DNA: TGTGCCTGGAGTACCCGACAGCCCTATGGCTACACCTTC; CDR3 protein: CAWSTRQPYGYTF
clone size: few; J gene: TRBJ2-1; D gene: .; V gene: TRBV4-2; CDR3 DNA: TGTGCCAGCAGCCAAGATAGGGCGGGGGCCTCCTACAATGAGCAGTTCTTC; CDR3 protein: CASSQDRAGASYNEQFF
clone size: few; J gene: TRBJ2-5; D gene: .; V gene: TRBV20-1; CDR3 DNA: TGCAGTGCTAGAGAGGGCGGTTTCCAAGAGACCCAGTACTTC; CDR3 protein: CSAREGGFQETQYF
clone size: .; J gene: TRBJ2-4; D gene: TRBD2; V gene: TRBV28; CDR3 DNA: TGTGCCAGCAGGGAGTATAAACCAGGACTAGCGGGTCCGCTAGCCAAAAACATTCAGTACTTC; CDR3 protein: CASREYKPGLAGPLAKNIQYF
clone size: .; J gene: TRBJ1-1; D gene: TRBD1; V gene: TRBV3-1; CDR3 DNA: TGTGCCAGCAGCCAAGATTACAGGGGGCATCTGAACACTGAAGCTTTCTTT; CDR3 protein: CASSQDYRGHLNTEAFF
clone size: few; J gene: TRBJ2-2; D gene: .; V gene: TRBV12-3/TRBV12-4; CDR3 DNA: TGTGCCAGCAGTTTTGGGGTCGGGGAGCTGTTTTTT; CDR3 protein: CASSFGVGELFF
clone size: .; J gene: TRBJ1-5; D gene: .; V gene: TRBV20-1; CDR3 DNA: TGCAGTGCTAGAGATCCATCTATCGGGCAGCCCCAGCATTTT; CDR3 protein: CSARDPSIGQPQHF
clone size: .; J gene: TRBJ2-1; D gene: .; V gene: TRBV2; CDR3 DNA: TGTGCCAGCAGTGAGGGCAGGGGCGGAAATGAGCAGTTCTTC; CDR3 protein: CASSEGRGGNEQFF
clone size: few; J gene: TRBJ2-7; D gene: .; V gene: TRBV4-3; CDR3 DNA: TGCGCCAGCAGCCAAGATTTGGGGGCCTACGAGCAGTACTTC; CDR3 protein: CASSQDLGAYEQYF
clone size: few; J gene: TRBJ2-1; D gene: .; V gene: TRBV3-1; CDR3 DNA: TGTGCCAGCAGCCCTCGGAGGGGGGCGGGAGAAATCAATGAGCAGTTCTTC; CDR3 protein: CASSPRRGAGEINEQFF